This TCR beta chain was found in a study of blood T cell repertoires in COVID-19. Study details: Both acute and convalescent COVID-19 samples were obtained from the United States, Italy and Spain. T cells, B-cell-depleted T cells, or PBMCs supplied cDNA or gDNA.

Per the original methods: The authors estimated nucleated cell counts from reference gene primer amplification. Profiling relied on immunoSEQ multiplex PCR, and the TCRdb table lists in-frame clones only, not all of them. Clonal size and the V and J genes are those of that table, whereas D and trimming came from the DNA. The table shows 200,000 to 250,000 clones, with about 85% occurring only once. This receptor was identified in a man under 40 who had recovered from COVID-19. The sample was peripheral blood.

CDR3 coding DNA: TGTGCCAGCAGTGATTTGTTCCTGCGAACCTCAAATGAGCAGTTCTTC. Amino acids: CASSDLFLRTSNEQFF. The rearrangement links TRBV2 to TRBJ2-1; the D is unclear. Germline CDR1 and CDR2: SNHLY and FYNNEI. V gave up 3 bases and J gave up 7 bases, with 19 bases separating them. The CDR3 extends over 16 amino acids. The entire variable domain, with the rest obtained from reference TRBV2 and TRBJ2-1, is as follows: EPEVTQTPSHQVTQMGQEVILRCVPISNHLYFYWYRQILGQKVEFLVSFYNNEISEKSEIFDDQFSVERPDGSNFTLKIRSTKLEDSAMYFCASSDLFLRTSNEQFFGPGTRLTVL.